A single sample gave rise to the 17 T cell receptor beta chains below, sequenced in a study of T cells after posttransplantation cyclophosphamide. Sequencing used immunoSEQ multiplex PCR; TCRdb keeps in-frame clones, though not all of them. Singletons are absent from the sample, which has some 50,000 clones. Sequencing was performed on PBMCs. The receptors here all came from a man aged 40-55 years in good health, CMV-negative, and a related stem cell transplant donor.

This clone was detected many times. A junction end diverges from the germline sequence, so it may reflect a read error. The chain carries TRBV19 and TRBJ2-1; TRBD1 agrees at 9 bases. From germline, CDR1 is LNHDA and CDR2 SQIVND (reference sequence). The CDR3 totals 11 residues. CDR3 sequence (DNA): TGTGCCAGTAGTATCGGGACAGGGAAGATCTTC. It specifies CASSIGTGKIF.

CDR3 DNA sequence: TGTGCCAGCAGCGGAGGACTAGCGGGTTCCTACGAGCAGTACTTC. Translated: CASSGGLAGSYEQYF. The genes are TRBV9 and TRBJ2-5, with 11 bases lining up with TRBD2. The DNA end is a closer match to TRBJ2-7, so the J assignment may be wrong. Germline assignment: CDR1 SGDLS and CDR2 YYNGEE. CDR3 size: 15 residues.

This clone was counted at least ten times. CDR3 region: CASSLRWGGTDTQYF. The DNA for the CDR3 is TGTGCCAGTAGCTTAAGGTGGGGGGGCACAGATACGCAGTATTTT. The V gene is TRBV19, the J gene TRBJ2-3, with D possibly matching TRBD2 (6 bases). Germline assignment: CDR1 LNHDA and CDR2 SQIVND (reference sequence). Trimming left V 6 bases short and J 1 base short, with 14 bases between. There are 15 residues in the CDR3.

This clone showed up many times. The chain combines TRBV9 with TRBJ2-5; TRBD2 matches 12 bases. The CDR3 is made up of 17 amino acids. The trim removed 0 bases at V and 4 bases at J, leaving 7 bases unmatched. Germline V gene lookup returns CDR1 SGDLS and CDR2 YYNGEE. CDR3 region: CASSVAASGRAGETQYF. CDR3 bases: TGTGCCAGCAGCGTAGCGGCTAGCGGGAGGGCCGGAGAGACCCAGTACTTC.

This clone was counted at least ten times. The gene calls are TRBV11-3 and TRBJ2-1, with 8 bases matching TRBD2. This CDR3 comprises 14 residues. Per germline, CDR1 SGHNT and CDR2 YENEEA. The junction had 6 bases not matched to a gene; V was cut back by 5 bases and J by 6 bases. In DNA, the CDR3 is TGTGCCAGCAGCCCGACAACTAGCGGCAATGAGCAGTTCTTC. It is translated as CASSPTTSGNEQFF.

This clone was counted many times. V and J are TRBV2 and TRBJ1-2; D uncertain. With 4 bases removed from V and 11 bases from J, the gap between germline ends came to 17 bases. The V gene's germline CDR1 is SNHLY and CDR2 FYNNEI. The CDR3 length is 13 residues. CDR3 nucleotide sequence: TGTGCCAGCAGTGGCCCTCGGGCCGAGGGTTACACCTTC. Translating gives CASSGPRAEGYTF.

This clone was seen repeatedly, ten times or more. The J gene is TRBJ2-5, the V gene TRBV11-2; 8 bases are a match to TRBD1. CDR1 and CDR2 (germline): SGHAT, FQNNGV. V trimming: 3 bases; J trimming: 5 bases; junction bases outside the gene matches: 5. This CDR3 spans 14 amino acids. As DNA, the CDR3 is TGTGCCAGCAGCTTCCGGACAGGGAGGGAGACCCAGTACTTC. Protein: CASSFRTGRETQYF. The whole variable domain, remainder taken from reference TRBV11-2 and TRBJ2-5, is EAGVAQSPRYKIIEKRQSVAFWCNPISGHATLYWYQQILGQGPKLLIQFQNNGVVDDSQLPKDRFSAERLKGVDSTLKIQPAKLEDSAVYLCASSFRTGRETQYFGPGTRLLVL.

This clone was seen ten or more times. V usage is TRBV19 and J usage is TRBJ1-1, with 8 bases fitting TRBD1. From germline, CDR1 is LNHDA and CDR2 SQIVND (reference sequence). The trim removed 7 bases at V and 4 bases at J, leaving 14 bases unmatched. This CDR3 has 16 amino acids. CDR3 DNA sequence: TGTGCCAGTACCATATACGGAGGACAGGGAAGCACTGAAGCTTTCTTT. Protein: CASTIYGGQGSTEAFF.

This clone was counted many times. The chain uses TRBV7-3 and TRBJ2-3; no reliable D call. CDR3 length: 15 amino acids. Trimming shortened V by 2 bases and J by 0 bases, and 9 bases separated the two germline ends. Germline-derived CDR1 and CDR2 are SGHTA and FQGTGA. CDR3 coding DNA: TGTGCCAGCAGCTTATTCCCCAGTAGCACAGATACGCAGTATTTT. It encodes CASSLFPSSTDTQYF.

Many counts were recorded for this clone. The CDR3 region has the DNA TGTGCCAGCACCTTGATCACGGTAAATGAGCAGTTCTTC. Encoded protein: CASTLITVNEQFF. The chain links TRBV7-2 to TRBJ2-1; D remains ambiguous. The germline gives CDR1 SGHTA, CDR2 FQGNSA. CDR3 length equals 13 residues. The V end lost 7 bases, the J end lost 7 bases, and 14 bases lay between the germline ends.

This clone was detected many times. This sequence joins TRBV5-1 and TRBJ2-2; TRBD1 might be the D (6 bases). The CDR3 length is 19 residues. V was cut by 5 bases and J by 4 bases, with 27 bases left in between. CDR1 is SGHRS and CDR2 is YFSETQ in the germline V gene. The CDR3 nucleotides read TGCGCCAGCAGATCCCCAACCACGACAGGAGAAGGTCTCACCGGGGAGCTGTTTTTT. Its translation: CASRSPTTTGEGLTGELFF. Filled out from reference TRBV5-1 and TRBJ2-2, the complete variable domain reads KAGVTQTPRYLIKTRGQQVTLSCSPISGHRSVSWYQQTPGQGLQFLFEYFSETQRNKGNFPGRFSGRQFSNSRSEMNVSTLELGDSALYLCASRSPTTTGEGLTGELFFGEGSRLTVL.

Many counts were recorded for this clone. This sequence joins TRBV21-1 and TRBJ2-5; the table calls TRBD2, which could not be checked here. TRBV21-1 is flagged as a pseudogene. The CDR3 has 13 amino acids. CDR3 amino acids: CASSRVAQETQYF. As DNA, the CDR3 is TGTGCCAGCAGCCGGGTCGCACAAGAGACCCAGTACTTC.

Many counts were recorded for this clone. The J gene is TRBJ1-1, the V gene TRBV27; D unclear. The germline CDR1 and CDR2 sequences are MNHEY and SMNVEV (reference sequence). V gave up 8 bases and J gave up 3 bases, with 10 bases separating them. The CDR3 has 12 amino acids. CDR3 residues: CASGLKDTEAFF. The CDR3 coding sequence is TGTGCCAGCGGGCTTAAAGACACTGAAGCTTTCTTT.

This clone was observed at least ten times. Here the CDR3 DNA reads TGTGCCAGTAGTATCGGACAGGGGACTTCCTACGAGCAGTACTTC. Protein sequence: CASSIGQGTSYEQYF. The chain links TRBV19 to TRBJ2-7; 9 bases fit TRBD1. V lost 3 bases, J lost 1 base, and 4 bases stayed unmatched. Germline values: CDR1 LNHDA, CDR2 SQIVND (reference sequence). The CDR3 has 15 residues.

Many counts were recorded for this clone. The CDR3 bases are TGTGCCAGCAGCATTACAGGGAATCCGGGAGAGACCCAGTACTTC. This gives the protein CASSITGNPGETQYF. The J gene is TRBJ2-5, the V gene TRBV7-2, with D perhaps matching TRBD1 (6 bases). The length of the CDR3 is 15 residues. The V and J ends lost 5 bases and 4 bases respectively, with 17 bases between them. Per the germline V gene, CDR1 is SGHTA and CDR2 is FQGNSA.

Many counts were recorded for this clone. The chain is built from TRBV11-2 and TRBJ2-3; TRBD2 matches 9 bases. Losses at the gene ends were 7 bases for V and 4 bases for J; bases not matched to a gene: 6. Germline V lookup: CDR1 SGHAT, CDR2 FQNNGV. The CDR3 sequence is 14 residues long. The CDR3 DNA reads TGTGCCAGCAACCTTAGCGGGAGACCAGATACGCAGTATTTT. This encodes CASNLSGRPDTQYF.

This clone came up many times. The rearrangement links TRBV5-4 to TRBJ1-1; 10 bases are shared with TRBD1. With V trimmed by 6 bases and J by 4 bases, 6 bases remained unmatched. The germline V gene has CDR1 SGHNT and CDR2 YYREEE (reference sequence). The CDR3 totals 14 residues. The CDR3 sequence is CASKSRQGATEAFF. The DNA for the CDR3 is TGTGCCAGCAAGAGTCGACAGGGGGCCACTGAAGCTTTCTTT.